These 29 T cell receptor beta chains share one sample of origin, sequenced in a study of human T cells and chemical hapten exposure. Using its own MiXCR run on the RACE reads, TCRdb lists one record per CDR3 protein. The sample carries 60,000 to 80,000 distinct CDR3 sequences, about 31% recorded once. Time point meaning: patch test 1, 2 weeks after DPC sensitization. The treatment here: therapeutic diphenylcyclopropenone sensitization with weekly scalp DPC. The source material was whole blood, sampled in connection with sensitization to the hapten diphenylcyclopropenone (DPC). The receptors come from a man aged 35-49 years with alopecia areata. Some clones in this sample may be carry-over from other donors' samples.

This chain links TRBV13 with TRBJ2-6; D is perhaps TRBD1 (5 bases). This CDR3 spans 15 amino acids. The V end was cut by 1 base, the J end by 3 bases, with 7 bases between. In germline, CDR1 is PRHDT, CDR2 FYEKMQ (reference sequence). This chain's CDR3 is CASSLAGFGANVLTF. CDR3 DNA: TGTGCCAGCAGCTTAGCAGGGTTTGGGGCCAACGTCCTGACTTTC.

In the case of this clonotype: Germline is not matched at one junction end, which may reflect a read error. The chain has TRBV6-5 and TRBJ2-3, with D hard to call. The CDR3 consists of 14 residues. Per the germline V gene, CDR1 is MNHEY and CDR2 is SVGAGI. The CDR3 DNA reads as TGTGCCAGCAGTGACTCGTCCCTCACAGATACGCAGTATTTT. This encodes CASSDSSLTDTQYF.

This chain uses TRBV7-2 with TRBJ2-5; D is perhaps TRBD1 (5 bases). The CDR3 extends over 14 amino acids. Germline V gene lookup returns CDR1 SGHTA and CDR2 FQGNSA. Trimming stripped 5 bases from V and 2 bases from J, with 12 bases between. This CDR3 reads CASSKRQRQETQYF. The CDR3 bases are TGTGCCAGCAGCAAGAGACAGAGACAAGAGACCCAGTACTTC.

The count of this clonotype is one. This chain's CDR3 is CSLIEADEQFF. CDR3 in DNA: TGCAGTCTAATCGAAGCGGATGAGCAGTTCTTC. V and J are TRBV20-1 and TRBJ2-1, with TRBD2 as a possible D gene (5 bases). Germline V gives CDR1 DFQATT, CDR2 SNEGSKA (reference sequence). This CDR3 has 11 residues. The V gene lost 8 bases and the J gene lost 8 bases, with 13 bases spanning the gap.

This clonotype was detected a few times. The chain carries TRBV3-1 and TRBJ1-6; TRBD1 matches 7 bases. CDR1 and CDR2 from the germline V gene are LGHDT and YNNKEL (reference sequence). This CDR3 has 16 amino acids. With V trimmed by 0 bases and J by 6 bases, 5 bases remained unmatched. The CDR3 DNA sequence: TGTGCCAGCAGCCAAGAGGGCAGGGGGTTTAATTCACCCCTCCACTTT. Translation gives CASSQEGRGFNSPLHF.

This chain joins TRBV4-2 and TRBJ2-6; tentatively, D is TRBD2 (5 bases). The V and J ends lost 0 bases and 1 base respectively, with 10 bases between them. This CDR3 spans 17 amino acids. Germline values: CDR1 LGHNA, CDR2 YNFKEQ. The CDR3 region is CASSQELRVSGANVLTF. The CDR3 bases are TGTGCCAGCAGCCAAGAGTTGAGGGTTTCTGGGGCCAACGTCCTGACTTTC.

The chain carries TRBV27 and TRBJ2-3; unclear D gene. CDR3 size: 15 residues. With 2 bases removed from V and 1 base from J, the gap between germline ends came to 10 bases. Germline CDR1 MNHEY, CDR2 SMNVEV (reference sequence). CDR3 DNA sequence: TGTGCCAGCAGTTTAATCGGTGCTGGCACAGATACGCAGTATTTT. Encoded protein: CASSLIGAGTDTQYF.

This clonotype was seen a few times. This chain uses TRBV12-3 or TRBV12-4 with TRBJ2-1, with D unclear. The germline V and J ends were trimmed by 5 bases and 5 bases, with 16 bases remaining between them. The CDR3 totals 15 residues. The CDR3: CASSPFGAKNNEQFF. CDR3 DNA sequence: TGTGCCAGCAGTCCCTTTGGCGCGAAGAACAATGAGCAGTTCTTC.

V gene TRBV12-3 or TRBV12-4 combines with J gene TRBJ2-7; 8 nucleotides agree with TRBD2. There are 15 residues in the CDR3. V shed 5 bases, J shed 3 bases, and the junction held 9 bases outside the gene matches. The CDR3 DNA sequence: TGTGCCAGCAGTCAAAGCTGGAGCGGGAGCTACGAGCAGTACTTC. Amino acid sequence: CASSQSWSGSYEQYF.

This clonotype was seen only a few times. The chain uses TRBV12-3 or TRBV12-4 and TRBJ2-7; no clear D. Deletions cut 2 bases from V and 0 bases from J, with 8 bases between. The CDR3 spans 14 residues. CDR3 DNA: TGTGCCAGCAGTTTAAGGTACAGCTCCTACGAGCAGTACTTC. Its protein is CASSLRYSSYEQYF.

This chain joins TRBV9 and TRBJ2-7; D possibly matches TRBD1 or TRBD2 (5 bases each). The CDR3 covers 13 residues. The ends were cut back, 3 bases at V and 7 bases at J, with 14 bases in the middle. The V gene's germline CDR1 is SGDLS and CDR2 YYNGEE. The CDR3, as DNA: TGTGCCAGCAGCGATAATCTGGGACCGGAGCAGTACTTC. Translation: CASSDNLGPEQYF.

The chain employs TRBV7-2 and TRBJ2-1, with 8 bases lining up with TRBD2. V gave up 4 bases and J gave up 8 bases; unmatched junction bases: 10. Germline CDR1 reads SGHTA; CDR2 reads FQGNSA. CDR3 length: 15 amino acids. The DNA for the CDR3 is TGTGCCAGCAGCTCCCAGGCTAGCGGGCGTCATGAGCAGTTCTTC. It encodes CASSSQASGRHEQFF.

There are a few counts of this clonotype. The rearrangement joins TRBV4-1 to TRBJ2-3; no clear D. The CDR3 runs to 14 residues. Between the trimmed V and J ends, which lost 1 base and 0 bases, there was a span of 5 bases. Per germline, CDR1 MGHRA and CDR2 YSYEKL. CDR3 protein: CASSQAGSTDTQYF. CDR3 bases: TGCGCCAGCAGCCAAGCCGGAAGCACAGATACGCAGTATTTT.

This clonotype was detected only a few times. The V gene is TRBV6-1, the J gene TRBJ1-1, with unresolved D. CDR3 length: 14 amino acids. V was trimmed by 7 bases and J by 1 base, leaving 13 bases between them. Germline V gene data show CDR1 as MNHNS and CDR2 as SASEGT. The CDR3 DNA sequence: TGTGCCAGCACCCGCGGCAGGACGAACACTGAAGCTTTCTTT. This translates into CASTRGRTNTEAFF.

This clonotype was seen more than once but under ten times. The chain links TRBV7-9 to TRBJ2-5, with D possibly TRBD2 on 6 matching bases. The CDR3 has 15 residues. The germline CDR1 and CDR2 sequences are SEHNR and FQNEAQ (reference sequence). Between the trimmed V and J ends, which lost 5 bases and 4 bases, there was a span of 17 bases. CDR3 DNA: TGTGCCAGCAGCCGAGGGACGGTGCGGGGAGAGACCCAGTACTTC. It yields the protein CASSRGTVRGETQYF.

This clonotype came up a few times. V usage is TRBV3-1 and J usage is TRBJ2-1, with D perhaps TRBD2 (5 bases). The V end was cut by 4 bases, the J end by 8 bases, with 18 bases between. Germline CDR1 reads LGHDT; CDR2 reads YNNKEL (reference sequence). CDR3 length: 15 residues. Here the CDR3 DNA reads TGTGCCAGCAGCCTCCCTGGCGAGGGAATTGATGAGCAGTTCTTC. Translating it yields CASSLPGEGIDEQFF.

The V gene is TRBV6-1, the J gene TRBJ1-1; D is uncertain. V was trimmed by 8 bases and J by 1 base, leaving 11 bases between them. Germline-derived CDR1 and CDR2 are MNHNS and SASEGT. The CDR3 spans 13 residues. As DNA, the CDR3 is TGTGCCAGCCCAGAACCAGGGAACACTGAAGCTTTCTTT. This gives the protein CASPEPGNTEAFF.

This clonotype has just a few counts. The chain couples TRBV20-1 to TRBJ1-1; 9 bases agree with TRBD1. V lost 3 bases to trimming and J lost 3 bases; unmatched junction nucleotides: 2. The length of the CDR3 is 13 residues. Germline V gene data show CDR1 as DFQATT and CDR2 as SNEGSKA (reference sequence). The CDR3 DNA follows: TGCAGTGCTAGGGGGACAGGGCACACTGAAGCTTTCTTT. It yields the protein CSARGTGHTEAFF.

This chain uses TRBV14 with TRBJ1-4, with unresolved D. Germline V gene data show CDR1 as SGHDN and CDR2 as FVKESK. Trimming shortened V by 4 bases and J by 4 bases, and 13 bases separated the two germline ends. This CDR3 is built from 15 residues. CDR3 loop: CASSLYGRSNEKLFF. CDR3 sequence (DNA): TGTGCCAGCAGCCTTTACGGGCGGAGTAATGAAAAACTGTTTTTT.

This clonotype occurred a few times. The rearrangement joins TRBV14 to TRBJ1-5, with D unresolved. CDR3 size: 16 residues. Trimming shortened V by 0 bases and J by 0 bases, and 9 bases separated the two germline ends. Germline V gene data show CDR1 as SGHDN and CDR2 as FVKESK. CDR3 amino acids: CASSQDFKYSNQPQHF. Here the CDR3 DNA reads TGTGCCAGCAGCCAAGATTTCAAGTATAGCAATCAGCCCCAGCATTTT.

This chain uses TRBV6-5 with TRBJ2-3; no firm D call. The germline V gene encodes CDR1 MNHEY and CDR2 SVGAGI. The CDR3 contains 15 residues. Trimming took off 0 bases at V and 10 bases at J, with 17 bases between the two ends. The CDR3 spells CASSYSQLSYQAQYF. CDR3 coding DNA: TGTGCCAGCAGTTACTCCCAACTGTCTTATCAGGCGCAGTATTTT.

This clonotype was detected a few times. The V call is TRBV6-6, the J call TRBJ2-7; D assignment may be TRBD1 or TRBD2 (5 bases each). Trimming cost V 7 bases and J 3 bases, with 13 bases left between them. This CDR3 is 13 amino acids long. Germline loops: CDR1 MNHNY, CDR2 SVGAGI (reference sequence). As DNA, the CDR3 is TGTGCCAGCATGGGACCTACAGACTACGAGCAGTACTTC. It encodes CASMGPTDYEQYF.

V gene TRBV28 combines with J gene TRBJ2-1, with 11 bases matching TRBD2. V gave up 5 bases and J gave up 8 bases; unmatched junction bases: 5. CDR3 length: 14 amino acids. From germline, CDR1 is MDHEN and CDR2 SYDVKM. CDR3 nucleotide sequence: TGTGCCAGCAGTCCTCTAGCGGGAGGATATGAGCAGTTCTTC. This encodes CASSPLAGGYEQFF.

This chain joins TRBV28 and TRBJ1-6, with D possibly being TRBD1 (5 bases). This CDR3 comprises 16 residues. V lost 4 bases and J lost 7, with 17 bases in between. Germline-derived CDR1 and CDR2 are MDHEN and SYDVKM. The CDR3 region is CASSWEGQQHNSPLHF. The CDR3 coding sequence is TGTGCCAGCAGTTGGGAGGGGCAACAACACAATTCACCCCTCCACTTT.

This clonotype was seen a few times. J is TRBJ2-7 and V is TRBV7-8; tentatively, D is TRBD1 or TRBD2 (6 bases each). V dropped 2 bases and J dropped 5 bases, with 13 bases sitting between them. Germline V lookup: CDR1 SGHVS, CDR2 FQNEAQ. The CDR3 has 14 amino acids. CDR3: CASSLFRGRNEQYF. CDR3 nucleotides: TGTGCCAGCAGCTTATTTCGGGGGCGGAACGAGCAGTACTTC.

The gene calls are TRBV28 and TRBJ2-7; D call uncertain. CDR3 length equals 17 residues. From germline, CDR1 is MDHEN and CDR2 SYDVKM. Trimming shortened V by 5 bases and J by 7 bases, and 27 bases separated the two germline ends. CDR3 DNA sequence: TGTGCCAGCAGTCCCAACAAACCCTCTGCTCGGGTTGGGGAGCAGTACTTC. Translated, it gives CASSPNKPSARVGEQYF. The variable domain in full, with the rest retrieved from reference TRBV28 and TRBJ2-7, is DVKVTQSSRYLVKRTGEKVFLECVQDMDHENMFWYRQDPGLGLRLIYFSYDVKMKEKGDIPEGYSVSREKKERFSLILESASTNQTSMYLCASSPNKPSARVGEQYFGPGTRLTVT.

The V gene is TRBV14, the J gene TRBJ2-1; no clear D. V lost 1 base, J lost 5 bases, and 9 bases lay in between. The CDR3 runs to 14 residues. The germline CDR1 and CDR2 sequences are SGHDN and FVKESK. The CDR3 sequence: CASSQVRQNNEQFF. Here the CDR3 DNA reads TGTGCCAGCAGCCAAGTGAGGCAGAACAATGAGCAGTTCTTC.

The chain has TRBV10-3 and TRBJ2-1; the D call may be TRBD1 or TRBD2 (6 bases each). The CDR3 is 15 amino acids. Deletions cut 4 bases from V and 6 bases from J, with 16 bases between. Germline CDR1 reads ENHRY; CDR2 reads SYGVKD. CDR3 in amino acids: CAISGTGARVNEQFF. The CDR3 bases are TGTGCCATCAGTGGAACGGGGGCGCGGGTCAATGAGCAGTTCTTC.

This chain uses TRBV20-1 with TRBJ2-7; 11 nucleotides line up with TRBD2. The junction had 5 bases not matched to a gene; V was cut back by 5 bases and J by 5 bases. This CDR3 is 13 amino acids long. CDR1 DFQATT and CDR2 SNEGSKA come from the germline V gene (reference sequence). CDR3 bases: TGCAGTGCTTTAGCGGGAGGGCCGGACGAGCAGTACTTC. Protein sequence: CSALAGGPDEQYF.